The clone carrying this T cell receptor beta chain has ten or more counts. Its antigen is unknown. V lost 6 bases to trimming and J lost 1 base, with 12 bases between them. The length of the CDR3 is 14 residues. Germline-derived CDR1 and CDR2 are SQVTM and ANQGSEA. As TCR cDNA was made by 5'RACE template switching, a universal primer site and UMIs were added. TCRdb recomputed calls from the 5' RACE reads with MiXCR, one row per CDR3 protein. The top ten hold 3% to 4% of the sample, which has 300,000 or so distinct CDR3 sequences, approximately 10% seen once. This record belongs to a study of T cells after yellow fever vaccination. At the level of the study: Fractions low in cell number were prepared with SMART-Seq v4 Ultra Low Input.

Study-wide points: Relatively few clonotypes were ones that appeared in both CD4 and CD8 compartments.

The sample was CD4+ T cells sorted from PBMCs, taken 5 days after the yellow fever booster vaccination. The J gene is TRBJ2-2, the V gene TRBV29-1, with D perhaps TRBD1 (6 bases). The sequence was collected from a man aged 18 to 29 who received the YFV17D yellow fever vaccine. The CDR3, as DNA: TGCAGCGTCTCAGGGGTTTTGAACACCGGGGAGCTGTTTTTT. Residues: CSVSGVLNTGELFF.